A single sample gave rise to the 32 T cell receptor beta chains below, sequenced in a study of CD8 T cells in ankylosing spondylitis. TCRdb re-derived calls from the 5' RACE reads in MiXCR, one entry per CDR3 protein. The sample carries about 260,000 distinct CDR3 sequences, around 20% recorded once. Sequenced sample: blood, either unsorted or a sorted T cell fraction (not recorded which). The receptors derive from a male donor with ankylosing spondylitis or in good health (not recorded which).

This clonotype occurred a few times. J is TRBJ2-2 and V is TRBV5-1, with D possibly matching TRBD2 (6 bases). The CDR3 loop spans 13 amino acids. Germline assignment: CDR1 SGHRS and CDR2 YFSETQ. Deletions cut 2 bases from V and 6 bases from J, with 8 bases between. CDR3 sequence: CASSLPGAGELFF. DNA of the CDR3: TGCGCCAGCAGCTTACCGGGAGCCGGGGAGCTGTTTTTT.

The genes are TRBV28 and TRBJ1-5; no definite D call. Germline values: CDR1 MDHEN, CDR2 SYDVKM. The CDR3 totals 14 residues. Trimming cost V 2 bases and J 4 bases, with 9 bases left between them. CDR3: CASSLIEGNQPQHF. The CDR3 DNA is TGTGCCAGCAGTTTAATAGAAGGGAATCAGCCCCAGCATTTT. The full variable domain, with the rest looked up from reference TRBV28 and TRBJ1-5, is DVKVTQSSRYLVKRTGEKVFLECVQDMDHENMFWYRQDPGLGLRLIYFSYDVKMKEKGDIPEGYSVSREKKERFSLILESASTNQTSMYLCASSLIEGNQPQHFGDGTRLSIL.

This sequence joins TRBV30 and TRBJ2-5; maybe TRBD1 (7 bases). Germline CDR1 and CDR2: GTSNPN and SVGIG (reference sequence). Between the trimmed V and J ends, which lost 3 bases and 5 bases, there was a span of 13 bases. The CDR3 sequence is 13 residues long. CDR3 nucleotide sequence: TGTGCCTGGAGGGAACAGGGGAGGGAGACCCAGTACTTC. Translating it yields CAWREQGRETQYF.

This clonotype showed up just a few times. The rearrangement links TRBV9 to TRBJ1-1, with unresolved D. There are 14 residues in the CDR3. V lost 4 bases and J lost 1, with 11 bases in between. Germline V gene lookup returns CDR1 SGDLS and CDR2 YYNGEE. CDR3 sequence: CASSSGSGNTEAFF. CDR3 nucleotide sequence: TGTGCCAGCAGCTCGGGATCTGGGAACACTGAAGCTTTCTTT.

The gene calls are TRBV20-1 and TRBJ2-5; no clear D. V was clipped by 3 bases and J by 2 bases, with 10 bases between them. CDR3 length equals 13 residues. Looked up from germline, CDR1 is DFQATT and CDR2 is SNEGSKA (reference sequence). CDR3 sequence reads: CSASRTAQETQYF. As DNA, the CDR3 is TGCAGTGCTAGTCGAACGGCACAAGAGACCCAGTACTTC.

The chain links TRBV12-3 or TRBV12-4 to TRBJ2-2, with D uncertain. Trimming cost V 6 bases and J 1 base, with 9 bases left between them. The CDR3 spans 14 residues. CDR3 in amino acids: CASSPNRNTGELFF. The CDR3 DNA follows: TGTGCCAGCAGCCCAAACAGGAACACCGGGGAGCTGTTTTTT.

This chain joins TRBV10-3 and TRBJ2-3, with a weak D call TRBD1 (6 bases). The germline V gene has CDR1 ENHRY and CDR2 SYGVKD. Trimming took 8 bases from V and 0 from J, leaving 9 bases between them. CDR3 length equals 13 residues. In DNA form, the CDR3 reads TGTGCCATCCGACAGGATAGCACAGATACGCAGTATTTT. Translating gives CAIRQDSTDTQYF.

This clonotype has a single count. The CDR3 spells CASSLDSVFYEQYV. CDR3 DNA: TGCGCCAGCAGCTTGGACAGCGTCTTTTACGAGCAGTACGTC. The J gene is TRBJ2-7, the V gene TRBV5-1; D gene unclear. V lost 0 bases to trimming and J lost 4 bases, with 11 bases between them. This CDR3 is built from 14 residues. Germline V gene data show CDR1 as SGHRS and CDR2 as YFSETQ.

About this clonotype: A much larger clone lies a single base off, so this may be a read error. The rearrangement joins TRBV20-1 to TRBJ2-1, with D possibly TRBD2 on 6 matching bases. The CDR3 has 14 amino acids. Germline assignment: CDR1 DFQATT and CDR2 SNEGSKA (reference sequence). V lost 3 bases to trimming and J lost 1 base, with 10 bases between them. CDR3 amino acids: CSASEGTSYNEQFF. Written as DNA, the CDR3 is TGCAGTGCTAGTGAGGGGACTTCCTACAATGAGCAGTTCTTC.

The gene calls are TRBV5-5 and TRBJ2-5, with unresolved D. This CDR3 spans 13 amino acids. The V gene's germline CDR1 is SGHKS and CDR2 YYEKEE (reference sequence). The V end lost 4 bases, the J end lost 5 bases, and 12 bases lay between the germline ends. The CDR3 reads CASSRDGVETQYF. The CDR3 coding sequence is TGTGCCAGCAGCCGAGACGGTGTGGAGACCCAGTACTTC.

V is TRBV5-1 and J is TRBJ2-7; possibly TRBD1 for D (6 bases). The V end was cut by 0 bases, the J end by 6 bases, with 22 bases between. CDR1 is SGHRS and CDR2 is YFSETQ in the germline V gene. The CDR3 sequence is 17 residues long. CDR3 nucleotides: TGCGCCAGCAGCTTGGGTCTCACTGATACAGGGTATGGCGAGCAGTACGTC. It is translated as CASSLGLTDTGYGEQYV.

This clonotype was observed a handful of times. V gene TRBV7-9 combines with J gene TRBJ2-1; 9 bases match TRBD1. Germline assignment: CDR1 SEHNR and CDR2 FQNEAQ (reference sequence). The CDR3 spans 11 residues. With 3 bases clipped from V and 13 bases from J, the junction kept 1 base outside the gene matches. CDR3 DNA: TGTGCCAGCAGCTTGGACAGGGGACAGTTCTTC. Translation gives CASSLDRGQFF.

There are a few counts of this clonotype. The V gene is TRBV20-1, the J gene TRBJ1-1; 9 nucleotides match TRBD1. The ends lost 6 bases at V and 3 bases at J; junction bases unmatched: 2. This CDR3 has 12 amino acids. Per the germline V gene, CDR1 is DFQATT and CDR2 is SNEGSKA (reference sequence). CDR3 in DNA: TGCAGTGCAAGGACAGGGGACACTGAAGCTTTCTTT. Translating gives CSARTGDTEAFF.

This chain uses TRBV2 with TRBJ2-7, with D tentatively TRBD1 or TRBD2 (5 bases each). Germline V lookup: CDR1 SNHLY, CDR2 FYNNEI. This CDR3 has 10 residues. The V end was cut by 8 bases, the J end by 9 bases, with 11 bases between. The CDR3 nucleotides are TGTGCCAGCTGGGGGTTGTGGCAGTACGTC. Residues: CASWGLWQYV.

The CDR3 DNA is TGTGCCAGCAGCCGGGACAGGGACTACGAGCAGTACGTC. As protein: CASSRDRDYEQYV. This chain uses TRBV6-6 with TRBJ2-7; 9 bases match TRBD1. Germline-derived CDR1 and CDR2 are MNHNY and SVGAGI (reference sequence). J lost 3 bases, V lost 6 bases, and 3 bases had no gene match. This CDR3 has 13 residues.

This chain connects TRBV7-2 to TRBJ2-5; TRBD1 matches 12 bases. Germline V lookup: CDR1 SGHTA, CDR2 FQGNSA. This CDR3 is 15 amino acids long. Trimming took 3 bases from V and 6 from J; bases not matched to a gene: 5. The DNA of the CDR3 is TGTGCCAGCAGCTTCGGGACAGGGGGCCGGAAGACCCAGTACTTC. This encodes CASSFGTGGRKTQYF.

This clonotype was counted ten times or more. CDR3 bases: TGCAGCGTTGACCCGGGGCTGAGGACTAGCGGGGTTACCTACGAGCAGTACGTC. Protein product: CSVDPGLRTSGVTYEQYV. The chain combines TRBV29-1 with TRBJ2-7, with 12 bases fitting TRBD2. V shed 3 bases, J shed 2 bases, and the junction held 14 bases outside the gene matches. This CDR3 spans 18 amino acids. Per the germline V gene, CDR1 is SQVTM and CDR2 is ANQGSEA.

The CDR3 DNA sequence: TGTGCCAGCACCCTGGGGGGGTCCTATGGCTACACCTTC. This sequence encodes CASTLGGSYGYTF. V gene TRBV12-3 or TRBV12-4 combines with J gene TRBJ1-2, with D perhaps matching TRBD1 (5 bases). The V end was cut by 7 bases, the J end by 4 bases, with 13 bases between. This CDR3 spans 13 amino acids.

This clonotype appeared a few times. The chain joins TRBV20-1 to TRBJ2-7; 10 nucleotides line up with TRBD1. This CDR3 has 13 amino acids. The J segment lost 6 bases and the V segment lost 1 base, leaving 3 bases of the junction unmatched. CDR1 DFQATT and CDR2 SNEGSKA come from the germline V gene (reference sequence). In nucleotides, the CDR3 is TGCAGTGCTAGAGGGGGGACAGGGGTCGAGCAGTACGTC. Residues: CSARGGTGVEQYV.

This sequence joins TRBV24-1 and TRBJ2-5; D tentatively reads TRBD1 or TRBD2 (5 bases each). CDR3 length: 13 amino acids. The ends were cut back, 9 bases at V and 5 bases at J, with 15 bases in the middle. Germline CDR1 KGHDR, CDR2 SFDVKD. CDR3 nucleotides: TGTGCCACCGAGGGACCCCTGGCTGAGACCCAGTACTTC. The encoded protein is CATEGPLAETQYF.

This clonotype was found many times. V gene TRBV5-1 combines with J gene TRBJ2-5; D is unresolved. Germline CDR1 is SGHRS and CDR2 is YFSETQ. The CDR3 runs to 14 residues. V shed 0 bases and J shed 8 bases, with 14 bases lying between them. The CDR3 sequence is CASSLGDTTSTQYF. The CDR3 coding sequence is TGCGCCAGCAGCTTGGGGGATACCACCTCAACCCAGTACTTC.

This clonotype was observed many times. This chain connects TRBV20-1 to TRBJ2-3; 7 bases match TRBD2. Germline V gene lookup returns CDR1 DFQATT and CDR2 SNEGSKA (reference sequence). Trimming removed 1 base from V and 5 bases from J; junction bases left unmatched: 3. This CDR3 is built from 13 residues. CDR3: CSARVGLEDTQYF. CDR3 coding DNA: TGCAGTGCTAGAGTCGGACTAGAAGATACGCAGTATTTT.

The chain is built from TRBV12-3 or TRBV12-4 and TRBJ2-3; D is unresolved. The V end was cut by 6 bases, the J end by 0 bases, with 10 bases between. The CDR3 covers 14 residues. CDR3 bases: TGTGCCAGCAGCCGACGGATAAGCACAGATACGCAGTATTTT. Translation gives CASSRRISTDTQYF.

This clonotype was found a few times. The chain combines TRBV10-3 with TRBJ2-5; D is undetermined. Trimming took off 1 base at V and 4 bases at J, with 4 bases between the two ends. The CDR3 contains 12 residues. Per the germline V gene, CDR1 is ENHRY and CDR2 is SYGVKD. Here the CDR3 reads CAISELGETQYF. In DNA form, the CDR3 reads TGTGCCATCAGTGAGTTGGGAGAGACCCAGTACTTC.

V usage is TRBV18 and J usage is TRBJ1-2; D might be TRBD1 (5 bases). The CDR3 runs 14 residues. The germline V gene has CDR1 KGHSH and CDR2 LQKENI. The ends were cut back, 0 bases at V and 1 base at J, with 6 bases in the middle. The CDR3 DNA is TGTGCCAGCTCACCACCGGGGCATAACTATGGCTACACCTTC. Translation: CASSPPGHNYGYTF.

V usage is TRBV11-2 and J usage is TRBJ2-1, with TRBD2 identical over 12 bases. After removal of 3 bases from V and 11 bases from J, the junction contained 11 bases not matched to a gene. This CDR3 has 16 residues. CDR1 is SGHAT, CDR2 FQNNGV, per germline. DNA for the CDR3: TGTGCCAGCAGCTTCATTCTGACTAGCGGGAGCGCTAAGCAGTTCTTC. Protein: CASSFILTSGSAKQFF.

In its sample, this clonotype was seen many times. The V call is TRBV24-1, the J call TRBJ2-1, with 8 bases that match TRBD1. V gave up 5 bases and J gave up 7 bases; unmatched junction bases: 18. CDR1 and CDR2 (germline): KGHDR, SFDVKD. The CDR3 loop spans 18 amino acids. CDR3 region: CATSGWTGIGHTGNEQFF. CDR3 coding DNA: TGTGCCACCAGTGGCTGGACAGGGATCGGGCATACCGGGAATGAGCAGTTCTTC.

This chain joins TRBV10-3 and TRBJ1-3; D not certain. In germline, CDR1 is ENHRY, CDR2 SYGVKD. V lost 2 bases and J lost 0, with 8 bases in between. The CDR3 is 15 residues long. CDR3 nucleotide sequence: TGTGCCATCAGTGAGGTGACACCCTCTGGAAACACCATATATTTT. Its translation is CAISEVTPSGNTIYF.

This clonotype is medium-sized by share. The CDR3 region has the DNA TGTGCCACCAGCAGAGATAGGGGATTGGGGACAGGGCGCATGAACACTGAAGCTTTCTTT. Amino acids: CATSRDRGLGTGRMNTEAFF. The rearrangement joins TRBV15 to TRBJ1-1, with 9 positions matching TRBD1. This CDR3 is 20 amino acids long. Germline lookup yields CDR1 LNHNV and CDR2 YYDKDF (reference sequence). After removal of 0 bases from V and 0 bases from J, the junction contained 14 bases not matched to a gene.

The chain couples TRBV24-1 to TRBJ2-3; TRBD1 is a possible D gene (6 bases). CDR1 and CDR2 from the germline V gene are KGHDR and SFDVKD. The V end lost 3 bases, the J end lost 2 bases, and 17 bases lay between the germline ends. This CDR3 has 17 residues. CDR3 bases: TGTGCCACCAGTGATCCAGGCAGGGGAGCGGCCACAGATACGCAGTATTTT. Translating it yields CATSDPGRGAATDTQYF.

The chain has TRBV5-1 and TRBJ2-5, with D perhaps TRBD2 (6 bases). This CDR3 contains 17 residues. V was trimmed by 1 base and J by 2 bases, leaving 18 bases between them. The germline V gene encodes CDR1 SGHRS and CDR2 YFSETQ. The CDR3 sequence: CASSLTTLASEQETQYF. The CDR3 nucleotides read TGCGCCAGCAGCTTGACCACCCTAGCTAGCGAACAAGAGACCCAGTACTTC.

This sequence joins TRBV9 and TRBJ1-4, with TRBD1 matching over 8 bases. The CDR3 runs to 14 residues. V was clipped by 3 bases and J by 8 bases; unmatched bases: 6. Germline lookup yields CDR1 SGDLS and CDR2 YYNGEE. The CDR3 region has the DNA TGTGCCAGCAGCGGAACAGGGGGAGACGAAAAACTGTTTTTT. Protein product: CASSGTGGDEKLFF.